This TCR beta chain was documented in a study of PD-1 blockade in classical Hodgkin lymphoma. Trimming took 5 bases from V and 9 from J, leaving 14 bases between them. There are 12 residues in the CDR3. CDR1 LNHDA and CDR2 SQIVND come from the germline V gene (reference sequence). Measured with immunoSEQ multiplex PCR; TCRdb has only the in-frame clones, and not every one. The sample holds roughly 96,000 clones, roughly nine tenths seen once. All the patients suffered relapse after autologous stem cell transplantation, and brentuximab vedotin exposure differed. This chain uses TRBV19 with TRBJ2-7; weak D call: TRBD2 (5 bases). The starting material was peripheral blood mononuclear cells (PBMCs), obtained before the second cycle of nivolumab. The TCR comes from a human donor with classical Hodgkin lymphoma. Written as DNA, the CDR3 is TGTGCCAGTAGTCCGGGCGGGCTCTTGCAGTACTTC. Translation gives CASSPGGLLQYF. The full variable domain, rest sourced from reference TRBV19 and TRBJ2-7, is DGGITQSPKYLFRKEGQNVTLSCEQNLNHDAMYWYRQDPGQGLRLIYYSQIVNDFQKGDIAEGYSVSREKKESFPLTVTSAQKNPTAFYLCASSPGGLLQYFGPGTRLTVT.